This T cell receptor beta chain was captured in a study of cytomegalovirus exposure and HLA in healthy donors. The PCR was carried out with 60 Vbeta primers and 13 Jbeta primers. Clones were sequenced by immunoSEQ multiplex PCR, and TCRdb holds only the in-frame ones, with some missing. Among about 140,000 clones listed, roughly two thirds were seen once. Broader study findings: For TCR beta chains, V- and J-gene trimming was later linked to a missense DCLRE1C variant.

With regard to this clone: The antigen is undetermined.

The sequence derives from a human donor in good health. The sample consisted of PBMCs.

The CDR3 nucleotides are TGTGCCAGCAGCGTAGAGGGGCAGGACCTCCGCTACACCTTC. Translating it yields CASSVEGQDLRYTF. The chain employs TRBV9 and TRBJ1-2, with D perhaps matching TRBD1 (5 bases). CDR3 length: 14 amino acids. The V gene lost 0 bases and the J gene lost 9 bases, with 15 bases spanning the gap. Germline V gives CDR1 SGDLS, CDR2 YYNGEE. The full variable domain, completed using reference TRBV9 and TRBJ1-2, is DSGVTQTPKHLITATGQRVTLRCSPRSGDLSVYWYQQSLDQGLQFLIQYYNGEERAKGNILERFSAQQFPDLHSELNLSSLELGDSALYFCASSVEGQDLRYTFGSGTRLTVV.